This T cell receptor (beta chain) was sequenced for a study of radiotherapy plus CTLA-4 blockade in lung cancer. Study-level information: Of all patients, more than 15% responded objectively and about 30% showed disease control. General study points: Radiotherapy was combined with ipilimumab, and tumor-derived TCR clones then expanded in blood. Reports identified early blood T cell clone dynamics, with interferon-beta, as the best response predictor.

As to this clone: The target antigen is unknown.

It was focal radiation plus CTLA-4 blockade with ipilimumab that patients with chemo-refractory metastatic non-small-cell lung cancer received. Libraries were prepared by immunoSEQ multiplex PCR; TCRdb keeps only in-frame clonotypes and omits some of them. The sample holds approximately 85,000 clones, over 80% seen once. The specimen comprised peripheral blood, sampled from a patient treated with radiotherapy plus ipilimumab. The origin of this receptor is a human donor with non-small cell lung cancer that progressed on radiotherapy plus ipilimumab.

This chain's CDR3 is CASGQGAADTQYF. The DNA for the CDR3 is TGTGCCAGCGGACAGGGGGCTGCAGATACGCAGTATTTT. The chain employs TRBV2 and TRBJ2-3, with 11 bases lining up with TRBD1. This CDR3 has 13 amino acids. Per germline, CDR1 SNHLY and CDR2 FYNNEI. V shed 8 bases, J shed 4 bases, and the junction held 2 bases outside the gene matches.